The next 18 T cell receptor beta chains were all read from a single sample in a study of PD-1 blockade in classical Hodgkin lymphoma. This sample's time point: cycle 4 day 1 (C4D1), after 5 to 7 weeks of nivolumab. All the patients suffered relapse after autologous stem cell transplantation, and brentuximab vedotin exposure differed. Sequencing used immunoSEQ multiplex PCR; TCRdb keeps in-frame clones, though not all of them. The repertoire includes 100,000 or so clones, roughly 90% of them detected once, and 15% to 20% sits in the top ten. The sequenced sample was peripheral blood mononuclear cells (PBMCs), obtained before the fourth cycle of nivolumab. The receptor set was obtained from a human donor with classical Hodgkin lymphoma.

The chain has TRBV5-1 and TRBJ1-1; D is ambiguous. The CDR3 is made up of 12 amino acids. The germline CDR1 and CDR2 sequences are SGHRS and YFSETQ. Trimming cost V 1 base and J 5 bases, with 6 bases left between them. This chain's CDR3 is CASSLSQTEAFF. Here the CDR3 DNA reads TGCGCCAGCAGCTTGTCCCAGACTGAAGCTTTCTTT.

This chain joins TRBV4-3 and TRBJ1-2; no definite D call. Germline CDR1 reads LGHNA; CDR2 reads YSLEER. This CDR3 comprises 13 residues. V dropped 0 bases and J dropped 8 bases, with 10 bases sitting between them. For the CDR3, the DNA is TGCGCCAGCAGCCAAGATAGAGGCATGGGCTACACCTTC. It codes for CASSQDRGMGYTF.

This chain's CDR3 is CASSQELQGGGYNEQFF. CDR3 DNA sequence: TGCGCCAGCAGCCAAGAATTACAGGGAGGCGGGTACAATGAGCAGTTCTTC. The genes are TRBV4-1 and TRBJ2-1, with D tentatively TRBD1 or TRBD2 (6 bases each). Germline assignment: CDR1 MGHRA and CDR2 YSYEKL. The CDR3 is 17 amino acids. With 0 bases removed from V and 4 bases from J, the gap between germline ends came to 16 bases.

The chain carries TRBV10-1 and TRBJ1-5; D not resolved. The CDR3 runs 16 residues. Germline lookup yields CDR1 WNHNN and CDR2 SYGVQD (reference sequence). The V and J ends lost 2 bases and 2 bases respectively, with 13 bases between them. The CDR3 is CASSEREPAGNQPQHF. Here the CDR3 DNA reads TGCGCCAGCAGTGAGAGGGAACCGGCGGGCAATCAGCCCCAGCATTTT.

The chain uses TRBV14 and TRBJ2-7; D might be TRBD2 (6 bases). There are 15 residues in the CDR3. Germline CDR1 SGHDN, CDR2 FVKESK. The V end lost 5 bases, the J end lost 1 base, and 15 bases lay between the germline ends. The CDR3 sequence: CASSGGLASSYEQYF. The CDR3 DNA reads as TGTGCCAGCAGCGGCGGGCTAGCGAGTTCCTACGAGCAGTACTTC.

This chain joins TRBV5-1 and TRBJ1-2, with 8 bases fitting TRBD1. V lost 1 base to trimming and J lost 13 bases; unmatched junction nucleotides: 6. This CDR3 has 12 residues. The germline V gene has CDR1 SGHRS and CDR2 YFSETQ. CDR3 sequence: CASSLNGQGGTF. CDR3 nucleotides: TGCGCCAGCAGCTTGAATGGACAGGGAGGCACCTTC.

The chain has TRBV11-3 and TRBJ1-2; D gene uncertain. V lost 6 bases and J lost 6, with 11 bases in between. The CDR3 length is 12 residues. Germline CDR1 reads SGHNT; CDR2 reads YENEEA. CDR3 loop: CASSRPENGYTF. The CDR3 nucleotides read TGTGCCAGCAGTCGGCCGGAAAATGGCTACACCTTC.

This clone came up once. In DNA form, the CDR3 reads TGTGCCAGCAGTTTAGCCCCCGGGGAGCGGAACATTCAGTACTTC. It encodes CASSLAPGERNIQYF. The chain carries TRBV28 and TRBJ2-4; a weak D match, TRBD2 (5 bases). The germline gives CDR1 MDHEN, CDR2 SYDVKM. CDR3 length equals 15 residues. The ends were cut back, 2 bases at V and 7 bases at J, with 15 bases in the middle.

The chain carries TRBV18 and TRBJ2-5, with TRBD1 as a possible D gene (6 bases). Germline CDR1 is KGHSH and CDR2 is LQKENI. Trimming took 0 bases from V and 2 from J, leaving 13 bases between them. The CDR3 runs 16 residues. The CDR3 loop is CASSPPTQGRQETQYF. Here the CDR3 DNA reads TGTGCCAGCTCACCACCTACACAGGGACGACAAGAGACCCAGTACTTC.

V is TRBV5-6 and J is TRBJ1-4, with 9 bases that match TRBD1. Looked up from germline, CDR1 is SGHDT and CDR2 is YYEEEE. The CDR3 totals 16 residues. The trim removed 7 bases at V and 6 bases at J, leaving 13 bases unmatched. CDR3 region: CASFSYGTGGYEKLFF. CDR3 nucleotides: TGTGCCAGCTTCTCGTACGGCACAGGGGGCTATGAAAAACTGTTTTTT. Looking up the rest from reference TRBV5-6 and TRBJ1-4 gives the full variable domain: DAGVTQSPTHLIKTRGQQVTLRCSPKSGHDTVSWYQQALGQGPQFIFQYYEEEERQRGNFPDRFSGHQFPNYSSELNVNALLLGDSALYLCASFSYGTGGYEKLFFGSGTQLSVL.

The chain couples TRBV18 to TRBJ2-7, with TRBD2 identical over 7 bases. Germline-derived CDR1 and CDR2 are KGHSH and LQKENI. Unmatched junction bases numbered 12, after V lost 0 bases and J lost 7 bases. The CDR3 loop spans 16 amino acids. CDR3: CASSPPGVAGNGEQYF. DNA of the CDR3: TGTGCCAGCTCACCACCAGGGGTAGCGGGTAATGGAGAGCAGTACTTC. Full variable domain (missing parts from reference TRBV18 and TRBJ2-7): NAGVMQNPRHLVRRRGQEARLRCSPMKGHSHVYWYRQLPEEGLKFMVYLQKENIIDESGMPKERFSAEFPKEGPSILRIQQVVRGDSAAYFCASSPPGVAGNGEQYFGPGTRLTVT.

The chain has TRBV30 and TRBJ2-7; D gene unclear. The CDR3 is 14 amino acids. The V end was cut by 0 bases, the J end by 0 bases, with 9 bases between. The germline gives CDR1 GTSNPN, CDR2 SVGIG (reference sequence). The CDR3 sequence is CAWSVHSSSYEQYF. CDR3 DNA sequence: TGTGCCTGGAGTGTTCACTCGAGCTCCTACGAGCAGTACTTC.

The V call is TRBV4-1, the J call TRBJ2-1; the match to TRBD1 covers 12 bases. The V segment lost 5 bases and the J segment 7 bases; nucleotides outside the gene matches: 15. The CDR3 spans 18 residues. Germline CDR1 MGHRA, CDR2 YSYEKL. For the CDR3, the DNA is TGCGCCAGCAGCATGTACCCAACCGGGACAGGGGGCAAGAATGAGCAGTTCTTC. This encodes CASSMYPTGTGGKNEQFF.

The gene calls are TRBV30 and TRBJ1-1; D is unresolved. This CDR3 spans 12 amino acids. Trimming cost V 3 bases and J 6 bases, with 11 bases left between them. Germline V gene sequence: CDR1 GTSNPN, CDR2 SVGIG (reference sequence). This CDR3 is CAWRVVGSEAFF. The CDR3 DNA sequence: TGTGCCTGGAGGGTTGTCGGCTCTGAAGCTTTCTTT.

A few counts support this clone. The rearrangement uses TRBV27 and TRBJ1-2; TRBD1 is a possible D gene (5 bases). This CDR3 contains 14 residues. The V gene lost 1 base and the J gene lost 8 bases, with 14 bases spanning the gap. CDR1 and CDR2 (germline): MNHEY, SMNVEV (reference sequence). CDR3 DNA sequence: TGTGCCAGCAGTTTATGGCCAGGGTTGCGGGGCTACACCTTC. This codes for CASSLWPGLRGYTF.

A single count supports this clone. This chain links TRBV6-6 with TRBJ2-7; the D call may be TRBD1 or TRBD2 (5 bases each). Trimming pared 8 bases from V and 6 bases from J, leaving 14 bases between. The V gene's germline CDR1 is MNHNY and CDR2 SVGAGI (reference sequence). The CDR3 loop spans 12 amino acids. CDR3 in amino acids: CASGTVSSEQYF. DNA of the CDR3: TGTGCCAGCGGGACCGTGTCGTCCGAGCAGTACTTC.

The rearrangement joins TRBV7-2 to TRBJ2-3, with D maybe TRBD2 (5 bases). This CDR3 spans 14 amino acids. Looked up from germline, CDR1 is SGHTA and CDR2 is FQGNSA. V gave up 1 base and J gave up 6 bases, with 11 bases separating them. The CDR3 reads CASSLDLAADTQYF. CDR3 nucleotides: TGTGCCAGCAGCTTAGACCTAGCCGCGGATACGCAGTATTTT.

The chain employs TRBV11-2 and TRBJ2-7, with TRBD1 identical over 10 bases. Unmatched junction bases numbered 11, after V lost 3 bases and J lost 3 bases. The CDR3 extends over 17 amino acids. Germline V gene data show CDR1 as SGHAT and CDR2 as FQNNGV. CDR3 amino acids: CASSFRNEGTGDYEQYF. The CDR3 region has the DNA TGTGCCAGCAGCTTTCGTAACGAGGGGACAGGGGACTACGAGCAGTACTTC.